A single TCR beta chain is shown here with its context. Its antigen is undetermined. TCRdb keeps only in-frame clones here, not all; method: immunoSEQ multiplex PCR. The sample includes roughly 92,000 clones, approximately 87% of them seen just once. The record originates from a study of graft-versus-host responses after intestinal transplantation. For the study at large: The recipients all started with anti-thymocyte globulin induction and then took tacrolimus and steroids for 2 to 3 years. Study-wide results and limits: Across patients carrying graft-donor T cell macrochimerism, allografts held high graft-versus-host to host-versus-graft clonal ratios.

The CDR3 runs to 13 residues. V dropped 6 bases and J dropped 0; count of bases not matched to a gene: 0. The germline V gene encodes CDR1 ENHRY and CDR2 SYGVKD. Sequenced material: unstimulated CD4+ T cells sorted from spleen or lymph node cells, taken before intestinal transplant. The TCR was taken from a human donor who received an intestinal transplant. The rearrangement joins TRBV10-3 to TRBJ1-2; TRBD1 matches at 8 bases. DNA for the CDR3: TGTGCCATCAGGGACAGGGCTAACTATGGCTACACCTTC. The encoded protein is CAIRDRANYGYTF.